The 18 T cell receptor beta chains below all came from one sample that was sequenced in a study of early T cells in non-severe SARS-CoV-2 infection (dated by TCRdb to the early 2020s). The library was generated by 5' RACE. The data were produced on a NextSeq 500. The public reads were reanalyzed by TCRdb: fastp trimming at Q25, MiXCR alignment, in-frame beta chains only. Here each entry gathers all rows of one CDR3 protein and keeps the most common genes and DNA. The sample table shows approximately 27,000 distinct CDR3 sequences, and about 10% are seen once. The top ten constitute 12% to 15% of the sample. Sequencing was carried out using whole blood. The receptors shown here come from an adult who was a healthcare worker with PCR-confirmed SARS-CoV-2 infection or an uninfected control (not recorded which).

This clonotype came up many times. This sequence joins TRBV20-1 and TRBJ2-7; 8 bases agree with TRBD2. V shed 3 bases and J 2 bases; nucleotides not matched to a gene: 9. Looked up from germline, CDR1 is DFQATT and CDR2 is SNEGSKA (reference sequence). The CDR3 is made up of 15 amino acids. This CDR3 reads CSARGLGQGAYEQYF. CDR3 sequence (DNA): TGCAGTGCTAGGGGACTAGGCCAAGGAGCCTACGAGCAGTACTTC.

In this sample, this clonotype turned up once. Possible read error: a much larger clone is one base away. V usage is TRBV29-1 and J usage is TRBJ1-2; no reliable D call. The length of the CDR3 is 13 residues. CDR1 and CDR2 (germline): SQVTM, ANQGSEA. The ends were cut back, 6 bases at V and 4 bases at J, with 15 bases in the middle. Here the CDR3 reads CSVRTSRLYGYTF. CDR3 nucleotide sequence: TGCAGCGTCAGGACTTCTAGGCTCTATGGCTACACCTTC.

This clonotype was observed at least ten times. CDR3: CASSLKETQYF. Written as DNA, the CDR3 is TGTGCCAGCAGCTTGAAGGAGACCCAGTACTTC. This chain connects TRBV7-2 to TRBJ2-5, with D unresolved. V was shortened by 3 bases and J by 5 bases, with 4 bases between the two germline ends. The CDR3 loop spans 11 amino acids. Germline CDR1 reads SGHTA; CDR2 reads FQGNSA.

This clonotype was recorded at least ten times. The chain couples TRBV15 to TRBJ1-2; 8 nucleotides align to TRBD1. V lost 4 bases and J lost 2; bases outside the gene matches: 3. The CDR3 is 14 amino acids. CDR1 is LNHNV and CDR2 is YYDKDF in the germline V gene (reference sequence). In DNA form, the CDR3 reads TGTGCCACCAGCAAGGACAGGGTGAACTATGGCTACACCTTC. Encoded protein: CATSKDRVNYGYTF.

This clonotype was observed a handful of times. This chain uses TRBV11-2 with TRBJ2-5, with D possibly being TRBD1 (5 bases). Deletions cut 0 bases from V and 1 base from J, with 9 bases between. The length of the CDR3 is 15 residues. Germline CDR1 and CDR2: SGHAT and FQNNGV. In nucleotides, the CDR3 is TGTGCCAGCAGCTTAGATGGGGCCCGCCAAGAGACCCAGTACTTC. Encoded protein: CASSLDGARQETQYF.

V is TRBV10-3 and J is TRBJ2-3; TRBD2 matches 10 bases. Germline assignment: CDR1 ENHRY and CDR2 SYGVKD. The CDR3 runs 14 residues. With 10 bases clipped from V and 1 base from J, the junction kept 5 bases outside the gene matches. For the CDR3, the DNA is TGTGCCACTAGCGGGGGTGTCGGCACAGATACGCAGTATTTT. Translating gives CATSGGVGTDTQYF.

This clonotype was counted many times. The genes are TRBV6-6 and TRBJ1-2, with a possible D match to TRBD1 (6 bases). The CDR3 length is 15 residues. V dropped 7 bases and J dropped 2 bases, with 17 bases sitting between them. The germline V gene has CDR1 MNHNY and CDR2 SVGAGI (reference sequence). CDR3 bases: TGTGCCAGCAACCCTCCAGGGGATAAGAACTATGGCTACACCTTC. Protein: CASNPPGDKNYGYTF.

This clonotype was seen many times. The chain combines TRBV9 with TRBJ2-1; TRBD1 matches at 8 bases. Unmatched junction bases numbered 6, after V lost 3 bases and J lost 7 bases. The CDR3 has 14 amino acids. The V gene's germline CDR1 is SGDLS and CDR2 YYNGEE. The CDR3 sequence is CASSESTGVNEQFF. CDR3 sequence (DNA): TGTGCCAGCAGCGAGTCGACAGGGGTGAATGAGCAGTTCTTC.

As regards this clonotype: A single base separates this from a much larger clone, so it may be a read error. The conserved phenylalanine or tryptophan normally closing the CDR3 is absent here, so this likely arose from a read error. The chain employs TRBV7-7 and TRBJ2-5; a possible D gene is TRBD1 (6 bases). The germline CDR1 and CDR2 sequences are SSHAT and FNYEAQ (reference sequence). The CDR3 is 13 residues long. Trimming removed 5 bases from V and 7 bases from J, with 14 bases in between. The CDR3 DNA reads as TGTGCCAGCAGCAGACAGGATGAGGTGACCCAGTACTCC. Translated, it gives CASSRQDEVTQYS.

This clonotype was detected many times. The CDR3 nucleotides are TGCAGCGTTGTCGGAAACAGGGGCTACGAGCAGTACTTC. It specifies CSVVGNRGYEQYF. The chain recombines TRBV29-1 with TRBJ2-7; 7 bases map to TRBD1. The CDR3 consists of 13 residues. The V gene's germline CDR1 is SQVTM and CDR2 ANQGSEA. The junction had 6 bases not matched to a gene; V was cut back by 4 bases and J by 3 bases.

Ten or more counts support this clonotype. The V gene is TRBV11-2, the J gene TRBJ2-5; 8 positions agree with TRBD1. V lost 3 bases, J lost 1 base, and 4 bases stayed unmatched. This CDR3 is 15 amino acids long. Germline V gene data show CDR1 as SGHAT and CDR2 as FQNNGV. The CDR3 protein is CASSFPTGGQETQYF. In DNA, the CDR3 is TGTGCCAGCAGCTTCCCTACAGGGGGCCAAGAGACCCAGTACTTC.

This clonotype was counted a few times. J is TRBJ2-5 and V is TRBV20-1; D is possibly TRBD2 (5 bases). Germline CDR1 is DFQATT and CDR2 is SNEGSKA (reference sequence). This CDR3 is built from 12 residues. Trimming left V 3 bases short and J 5 bases short, with 10 bases between. CDR3 bases: TGCAGTGCTAGCCCCCGAGGGGAGACCCAGTACTTC. Protein sequence: CSASPRGETQYF.

This clonotype was recorded many times. Its ends do not fully match the called genes, so a read error is possible. The chain recombines TRBV7-6 with TRBJ2-7, with 8 positions matching TRBD1. Germline-derived CDR1 and CDR2 are SGHVS and FNYEAQ. This CDR3 spans 11 amino acids. The CDR3 spells CASGLPDRANF. In DNA form, the CDR3 reads TGTGCCAGCGGGCTACCGGACAGGGCCAACTTC.

This clonotype was found many times. V and J are TRBV29-1 and TRBJ2-5; 9 positions agree with TRBD1. After removal of 7 bases from V and 5 bases from J, the junction contained 8 bases not matched to a gene. The CDR3 runs to 13 residues. CDR1 SQVTM and CDR2 ANQGSEA come from the germline V gene. CDR3 residues: CSEGQGEGETQYF. The CDR3 DNA is TGCAGCGAGGGACAGGGAGAAGGCGAGACCCAGTACTTC.

This clonotype was seen many times. The rearrangement links TRBV12-3 or TRBV12-4 to TRBJ2-7, with TRBD1 identical over 12 bases. The V segment lost 1 base and the J segment 6 bases; nucleotides outside the gene matches: 16. The CDR3 contains 19 residues. In DNA, the CDR3 is TGTGCCAGCAGTTTAGGGTGGGGACAGGGGGCTCACCCTCCTGGCGAGCAGTACTTC. Amino acids: CASSLGWGQGAHPPGEQYF.

This clonotype was seen repeatedly, ten times or more. V is TRBV7-9 and J is TRBJ1-5; 7 positions agree with TRBD1. The V gene end was trimmed by 4 bases and the J gene end by 5 bases; junction bases not matched to a gene: 11. This CDR3 has 16 amino acids. CDR1 SEHNR and CDR2 FQNEAQ come from the germline V gene (reference sequence). The CDR3 loop reads CASSSTTGQRDQPQHF. The CDR3 coding sequence is TGTGCCAGCAGCTCCACGACAGGGCAGAGGGATCAGCCCCAGCATTTT.

This clonotype has at least ten counts. This rearrangement joins TRBV7-8 to TRBJ2-5, with D perhaps TRBD2 (5 bases). Germline V gene sequence: CDR1 SGHVS, CDR2 FQNEAQ. This CDR3 is 12 amino acids long. The V gene lost 1 base and the J gene lost 7 bases, with 7 bases spanning the gap. CDR3 sequence reads: CASSLGGSTQYF. CDR3 in DNA: TGTGCCAGCAGCTTAGGAGGGTCGACCCAGTACTTC.

This clonotype showed up many times. The V gene is TRBV7-2, the J gene TRBJ2-3, with 8 bases lining up with TRBD1. The V gene end was trimmed by 5 bases and the J gene end by 0 bases; junction bases not matched to a gene: 4. Germline lookup yields CDR1 SGHTA and CDR2 FQGNSA. The CDR3 is 15 amino acids. CDR3 sequence: CASSPWTGSTDTQYF. CDR3 sequence (DNA): TGTGCCAGCAGCCCATGGACAGGGAGCACAGATACGCAGTATTTT. The full variable domain, in which reference TRBV7-2 and TRBJ2-3 provide the parts outside the CDR3, is GAGVSQSPSNKVTEKGKDVELRCDPISGHTALYWYRQSLGQGLEFLIYFQGNSAPDKSGLPSDRFSAERTGGSVSTLTIQRTQQEDSAVYLCASSPWTGSTDTQYFGPGTRLTVL.